These 17 T cell receptor beta chains were sequenced from one sample in a study of CD8 T cells in cerebrospinal fluid in Alzheimer's disease. One entry per CDR3 protein, without DNA, is what TCRdb gives after re-calling the 10x single-cell sequencing reads. The sample includes about 1,400 distinct CDR3 sequences. Sequencing was carried out using cerebrospinal fluid. The receptors were sampled from a human donor with mild cognitive impairment.

The rearrangement links TRBV20-1 to TRBJ2-5; TCRdb outputs TRBD1, but without DNA this stays unchecked. The CDR3 runs 14 residues. CDR1 is DFQATT and CDR2 is SNEGSKA in the germline V gene (reference sequence). This CDR3 is CSARAGGREETQYF.

By frequency, this clonotype registers large (0.1 to 1%). The CDR3 is CASSQDRSLTYEQYF. J is TRBJ2-7 and V is TRBV4-1. There are 15 residues in the CDR3. Germline CDR1 reads MGHRA; CDR2 reads YSYEKL.

This CDR3 is CASSRYTPGRQGTEAFF. The chain joins TRBV12-3 or TRBV12-4 to TRBJ1-1; TCRdb names TRBD1, which stays unverified in the absence of DNA. This CDR3 spans 17 amino acids.

In terms of frequency, this clonotype is medium-sized. The chain is built from TRBV20-1 and TRBJ2-5; there is no DNA to check the TCRdb D call of TRBD1. CDR1 and CDR2 (germline): DFQATT, SNEGSKA (reference sequence). CDR3 size: 11 residues. The CDR3 here is CSAHRGETQYF.

By frequency, this clonotype is medium-sized. The V and J genes are TRBV29-1 and TRBJ2-3; TCRdb names TRBD2, which stays unverified in the absence of DNA. The germline V gene has CDR1 SQVTM and CDR2 ANQGSEA. CDR3 size: 19 residues. CDR3 sequence reads: CSVPTVPGLAGGSTDTQYF.

This clonotype ranks as medium-sized in terms of frequency. The chain is built from TRBV7-3 and TRBJ2-2; TCRdb calls TRBD1, which cannot be checked without DNA. The CDR3 has 15 amino acids. Germline-derived CDR1 and CDR2 are SGHTA and FQGTGA. The CDR3 sequence is CASSLLQGNTGELFF.

This rearrangement joins TRBV19 to TRBJ2-5; TCRdb gives TRBD1 as the D gene, but with no DNA this cannot be confirmed. Germline CDR1 LNHDA, CDR2 SQIVND (reference sequence). The CDR3 consists of 14 residues. CDR3 protein: CASKRQGAKETQYF.

The CDR3 spells CASSSGPGSGNTIYF. The chain employs TRBV9 and TRBJ1-3. CDR1 is SGDLS, CDR2 YYNGEE, per germline. The CDR3 contains 15 residues.

In terms of frequency, this clonotype is large. J is TRBJ1-4 and V is TRBV20-1. The length of the CDR3 is 14 residues. CDR1 and CDR2 (germline): DFQATT, SNEGSKA (reference sequence). CDR3 sequence reads: CSARDSEQPGELFF.

According to its frequency, this clonotype is medium-sized (0.01 to 0.1%). This chain connects TRBV18 to TRBJ2-3; TCRdb's D call of TRBD1 is untestable without DNA. In germline, CDR1 is KGHSH, CDR2 LQKENI. CDR3 length: 14 amino acids. CDR3 sequence reads: CASSRGQGADTQYF.

This clonotype is identified as medium-sized from frequency. The chain combines TRBV7-2 with TRBJ2-2. CDR3 size: 15 residues. The germline V gene encodes CDR1 SGHTA and CDR2 FQGNSA. CDR3 sequence: CASSLELSNTGELFF. The variable domain in full, completed from reference TRBV7-2 and TRBJ2-2, reads GAGVSQSPSNKVTEKGKDVELRCDPISGHTALYWYRQSLGQGLEFLIYFQGNSAPDKSGLPSDRFSAERTGGSVSTLTIQRTQQEDSAVYLCASSLELSNTGELFFGEGSRLTVL.

This clonotype is deemed medium-sized by its frequency. This chain connects TRBV7-6 to TRBJ2-5; TCRdb's D call, TRBD1, is unchecked because there is no DNA. CDR1 is SGHVS and CDR2 is FNYEAQ in the germline V gene. This CDR3 spans 15 amino acids. The chain's CDR3 is CASSPTGVLGKTQYF.

This clonotype registers medium-sized by frequency. The chain carries TRBV7-9 and TRBJ2-7; the TCRdb call, TRBD1, lacks DNA for checking. The CDR3 is 14 residues long. Germline V gives CDR1 SEHNR, CDR2 FQNEAQ (reference sequence). CDR3 in amino acids: CASSRGRGPYEQYF.

The CDR3 region is CASSPRGTPDWDTQYF. The chain joins TRBV7-8 to TRBJ2-3; TCRdb gives TRBD1 as the D gene, but with no DNA this cannot be confirmed. The CDR3 contains 16 residues. Per the germline V gene, CDR1 is SGHVS and CDR2 is FQNEAQ.

Frequency places this clonotype as medium-sized. The rearrangement links TRBV7-9 to TRBJ1-2. The germline V gene encodes CDR1 SEHNR and CDR2 FQNEAQ (reference sequence). The CDR3 covers 14 residues. The CDR3 is CASSLALDVTGYTF.

This clonotype is deemed large (0.1 to 1%) by its frequency. This chain links TRBV5-6 with TRBJ2-7; the TCRdb call, TRBD1, lacks DNA for checking. This CDR3 comprises 16 residues. Germline CDR1 and CDR2: SGHDT and YYEEEE. The CDR3 loop is CASSLVDRTYSYEQYF.

The gene calls are TRBV5-1 and TRBJ2-6; the D gene TCRdb calls, TRBD1, cannot be checked with no DNA. The CDR3 is 16 residues long. CDR1 SGHRS and CDR2 YFSETQ come from the germline V gene. This chain's CDR3 is CASSFTITGEANVLTF.